This TCR beta chain appears in the sequencing data of a study of blood T cell repertoires in COVID-19. The age range of participants was about 18 to 100 years, with residence in some 25 US areas. Before they entered the study, exposed participants had met a COVID-19 case within 2 weeks. The CDR3 has 13 amino acids. Per the germline V gene, CDR1 is SNHLY and CDR2 is FYNNEI. Trimming removed 3 bases from V and 6 bases from J; junction bases left unmatched: 3. In the authors' methods: Reference gene primer amplification gave nucleated cell count estimates. The data were produced by immunoSEQ multiplex PCR, yet TCRdb's version contains in-frame clones alone and is incomplete. The V and J calls and clone size come from that table; D and trimming were worked out from the DNA. The sample records 350,000 to 400,000 clones, roughly 90% being singletons.

The TCR was taken from a woman aged 40 to 55 who had been exposed to COVID-19. V is TRBV2 and J is TRBJ2-3; 7 nucleotides match TRBD1. The specimen was PBMCs or T cells enriched from blood (not recorded which). In nucleotides, the CDR3 is TGTGCCAGCAGTGATAACAGGGGCGATACGCAGTATTTT. Its protein is CASSDNRGDTQYF.